This T cell receptor beta chain comes out of a study of blood T cell repertoires in COVID-19. Using immunoSEQ multiplex PCR, the repertoire was profiled, and TCRdb retains in-frame clones only, with some absent. The sample consists of roughly 83,000 clones, around 88% of them appearing once. The clonotype was recovered from a man aged 45-65 years with active COVID-19. Sequencing input: peripheral blood.

CDR3 nucleotide sequence: TGTGCCAGCAGTTTTGGGGACAGGGGGTTCAAACTGTTTTTT. Translation: CASSFGDRGFKLFF. The V call is TRBV28, the J call TRBJ1-4, with TRBD1 matching 11 bases. This CDR3 has 14 residues. Trimming removed 3 bases from V and 11 bases from J; junction bases left unmatched: 5. Germline values: CDR1 MDHEN, CDR2 SYDVKM.